These 16 T cell receptor beta chains share one sample of origin, sequenced in a study of T cell changes during pregnancy in multiple sclerosis. TCRdb's copy holds only in-frame clones and misses some; the assay was immunoSEQ multiplex PCR. The table records more than 80,000 clones, 92% of them present only once. The input for sequencing was peripheral blood, taken after pregnancy. The receptors were gathered from a female donor with multiple sclerosis, enrolled in a pregnancy study.

This chain links TRBV6-1 with TRBJ2-2; tentatively, D is TRBD2 (6 bases). CDR1 and CDR2 from the germline V gene are MNHNS and SASEGT. V gave up 7 bases and J gave up 1 base, with 13 bases separating them. CDR3 length: 15 amino acids. This CDR3 reads CASNGVAVNTGELFF. In DNA, the CDR3 is TGTGCCAGCAATGGGGTAGCGGTGAACACCGGGGAGCTGTTTTTT.

This clone has a single count. The chain uses TRBV6-5 and TRBJ1-2, with D perhaps matching TRBD1 (6 bases). Germline V gene sequence: CDR1 MNHEY, CDR2 SVGAGI. Between the trimmed V and J ends, which lost 2 bases and 6 bases, there was a span of 10 bases. This CDR3 is 13 amino acids long. CDR3: CASSYTGWDGYTF. CDR3 DNA sequence: TGTGCCAGCAGTTACACAGGGTGGGATGGCTACACCTTC.

The chain couples TRBV7-2 to TRBJ1-1; possible D gene TRBD1, 5 bases. With 1 base removed from V and 4 bases from J, the gap between germline ends came to 13 bases. Germline lookup yields CDR1 SGHTA and CDR2 FQGNSA. There are 15 residues in the CDR3. The CDR3 DNA is TGTGCCAGCAGCTTAGTCGTGGGGGGAAGCACTGAAGCTTTCTTT. It translates to CASSLVVGGSTEAFF.

The DNA of the CDR3 is TGTGCCAGCAGCTTAGAGGGGGCGGGCCCTGAAGCTTTCTTT. Translation: CASSLEGAGPEAFF. The V and J genes are TRBV7-2 and TRBJ1-1; 7 nucleotides line up with TRBD1. The V gene's germline CDR1 is SGHTA and CDR2 FQGNSA. The J segment lost 6 bases and the V segment lost 1 base, leaving 5 bases of the junction unmatched. This CDR3 spans 14 amino acids.

This clone was observed once. The chain links TRBV6-5 to TRBJ1-5; maybe TRBD1 (6 bases). V was pared by 6 bases and J by 0 bases, with 12 bases between. The CDR3 is 15 amino acids. Germline CDR1 reads MNHEY; CDR2 reads SVGAGI. CDR3 nucleotides: TGTGCCAGCAGCTCGGACAGAAATAGCAATCAGCCCCAGCATTTT. Protein product: CASSSDRNSNQPQHF.

The CDR3 DNA reads TGCGCCAGCAGCCCACAGGGTCCAACTAATGAAAAACTGTTTTTT. Its protein product is CASSPQGPTNEKLFF. V usage is TRBV4-1 and J usage is TRBJ1-4; D perhaps matches TRBD1 (6 bases). Trimming left V 4 bases short and J 0 bases short, with 9 bases between. The CDR3 is 15 residues long. Germline CDR1 and CDR2: MGHRA and YSYEKL.

This clone was recorded only once. The V and J genes are TRBV13 and TRBJ2-1; 10 bases match TRBD2. The germline V gene encodes CDR1 PRHDT and CDR2 FYEKMQ (reference sequence). V gave up 2 bases and J gave up 4 bases; unmatched junction bases: 8. The CDR3 length is 17 residues. CDR3 in amino acids: CASSLKGLAIGYNEQFF. CDR3 in DNA: TGTGCCAGCAGCTTAAAGGGACTAGCGATTGGGTACAATGAGCAGTTCTTC.

The chain links TRBV9 to TRBJ2-4; D remains ambiguous. V gave up 5 bases and J gave up 8 bases, with 14 bases separating them. The V gene's germline CDR1 is SGDLS and CDR2 YYNGEE. CDR3 length: 13 amino acids. The CDR3 DNA follows: TGTGCCAGCAGTCACAATTCTCGGGACATTCAGTACTTC. Encoded protein: CASSHNSRDIQYF.

The genes are TRBV6-1 and TRBJ1-2; D might be TRBD1 (6 bases). This CDR3 contains 15 residues. CDR1 and CDR2 (germline): MNHNS, SASEGT. Between the trimmed V and J ends, which lost 0 bases and 5 bases, there was a span of 13 bases. In nucleotides, the CDR3 is TGTGCCAGCAGTGAAGCGCTTGGGACATCATATGGCTACACCTTC. It specifies CASSEALGTSYGYTF.

V gene TRBV9 combines with J gene TRBJ2-7; D ambiguous. The CDR3 is 14 residues long. CDR1 and CDR2 from the germline V gene are SGDLS and YYNGEE. V shed 0 bases and J shed 0 bases, with 7 bases lying between them. The CDR3 DNA sequence: TGTGCCAGCAGCGTAGGGGCAGGCTCCTACGAGCAGTACTTC. Translated: CASSVGAGSYEQYF. Combining the CDR3 with reference TRBV9 and TRBJ2-7 gives the whole variable domain DSGVTQTPKHLITATGQRVTLRCSPRSGDLSVYWYQQSLDQGLQFLIQYYNGEERAKGNILERFSAQQFPDLHSELNLSSLELGDSALYFCASSVGAGSYEQYFGPGTRLTVT.

The CDR3 nucleotides read TGTGCCAGCAGCACGAAAAACAGGGCTTCCCCCTTTGGGGCCAACGTCCTGACTTTC. It translates to CASSTKNRASPFGANVLTF. The chain recombines TRBV13 with TRBJ2-6, with TRBD1 as a possible D gene (6 bases). The germline V and J ends were trimmed by 5 bases and 3 bases, with 23 bases remaining between them. The germline gives CDR1 PRHDT, CDR2 FYEKMQ (reference sequence). The CDR3 totals 19 residues.

The J gene is TRBJ1-2, the V gene TRBV30; tentatively, D is TRBD1 (6 bases). V was trimmed by 4 bases and J by 1 base, leaving 13 bases between them. Germline V gives CDR1 GTSNPN, CDR2 SVGIG (reference sequence). This CDR3 region has 14 residues. The CDR3 spells CAWNQGSLNYGYTF. In nucleotides, the CDR3 is TGTGCCTGGAATCAGGGGTCTCTTAACTATGGCTACACCTTC. Full variable domain (remainder filled in from reference TRBV30 and TRBJ1-2): SQTIHQWPATLVQPVGSPLSLECTVEGTSNPNLYWYRQAAGRGLQLLFYSVGIGQISSEVPQNLSASRPQDRQFILSSKKLLLSDSGFYLCAWNQGSLNYGYTFGSGTRLTVV.

This chain joins TRBV18 and TRBJ1-2; 8 bases are shared with TRBD1. CDR3 length: 16 residues. V lost 6 bases, J lost 0 bases, and 9 bases stayed unmatched. Germline CDR1 reads KGHSH; CDR2 reads LQKENI. The CDR3 loop reads CASSFQTGGSNYGYTF. CDR3 DNA sequence: TGTGCCAGCTCCTTTCAAACAGGGGGATCTAACTATGGCTACACCTTC.

The genes are TRBV30 and TRBJ1-4; TRBD1 is a possible D gene (5 bases). CDR1 is GTSNPN and CDR2 is SVGIG in the germline V gene (reference sequence). The CDR3 runs to 15 residues. The V end was cut by 0 bases, the J end by 1 base, with 9 bases between. Written as DNA, the CDR3 is TGTGCCTGGAGTGTGGGACTGCTAACTAATGAAAAACTGTTTTTT. Its protein is CAWSVGLLTNEKLFF.

The V call is TRBV7-2, the J call TRBJ1-1; the match to TRBD1 covers 7 bases. Germline V CDR1 and CDR2: SGHTA, FQGNSA. This CDR3 region has 14 residues. Trimming removed 5 bases from V and 3 bases from J; junction bases left unmatched: 6. The CDR3 DNA reads as TGTGCCAGCAGCAAGGGGGCGTTGGACACTGAAGCTTTCTTT. Its protein product is CASSKGALDTEAFF.

The V call is TRBV27, the J call TRBJ2-2; the match to TRBD2 covers 11 bases. The J segment lost 0 bases and the V segment lost 4 bases, leaving 7 bases of the junction unmatched. Germline V CDR1 and CDR2: MNHEY, SMNVEV (reference sequence). CDR3 length: 18 amino acids. The CDR3 loop is CASSYPSGRPTNTGELFF. CDR3 coding DNA: TGTGCCAGCAGTTATCCTAGCGGGAGGCCGACGAACACCGGGGAGCTGTTTTTT.